The sequence of this T cell receptor beta chain was determined in a study of neurological immune-mediated disorders. MiXCR, applied by TCRdb to the 5' RACE reads, yields one record per CDR3 protein. The table has some 79,000 distinct CDR3 sequences, around 14% seen once. The V gene's germline CDR1 is SGHRS and CDR2 YFSETQ. The V end was cut by 5 bases, the J end by 5 bases, with 19 bases between. The CDR3 spans 16 residues. This clonotype showed up many times. The genes are TRBV5-1 and TRBJ2-2, with D hard to call. This TCR came from a woman aged 50 to 65 in good health. The sample comprised PBMCs. The CDR3 DNA follows: TGCGCCAGCAGGAATACTCCGGGTCCAAATACCGGGGAGCTGTTTTTT. Residues: CASRNTPGPNTGELFF.